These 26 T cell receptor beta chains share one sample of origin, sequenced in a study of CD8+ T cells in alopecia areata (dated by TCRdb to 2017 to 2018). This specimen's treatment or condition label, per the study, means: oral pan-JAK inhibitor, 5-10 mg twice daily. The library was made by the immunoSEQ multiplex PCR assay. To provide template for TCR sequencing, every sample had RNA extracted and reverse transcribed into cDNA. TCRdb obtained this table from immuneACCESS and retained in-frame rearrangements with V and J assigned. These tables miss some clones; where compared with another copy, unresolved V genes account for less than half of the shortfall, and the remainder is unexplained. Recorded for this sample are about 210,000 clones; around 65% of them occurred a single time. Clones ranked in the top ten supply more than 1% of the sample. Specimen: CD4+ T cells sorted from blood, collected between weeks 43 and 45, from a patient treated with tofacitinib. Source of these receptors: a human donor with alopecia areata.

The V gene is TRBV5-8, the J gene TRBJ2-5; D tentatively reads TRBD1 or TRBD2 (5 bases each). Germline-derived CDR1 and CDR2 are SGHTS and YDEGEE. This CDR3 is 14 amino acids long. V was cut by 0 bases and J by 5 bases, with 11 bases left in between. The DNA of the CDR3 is TGTGCCAGCAGCTTGGGGGGACGGGTGGAGACCCAGTACTTC. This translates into CASSLGGRVETQYF.

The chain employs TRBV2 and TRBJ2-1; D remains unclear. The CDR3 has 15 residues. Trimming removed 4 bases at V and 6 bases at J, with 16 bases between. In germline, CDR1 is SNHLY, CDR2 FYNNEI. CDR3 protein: CASSGSKVPINEQFF. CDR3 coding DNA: TGTGCCAGCAGTGGATCAAAGGTTCCCATCAATGAGCAGTTCTTC.

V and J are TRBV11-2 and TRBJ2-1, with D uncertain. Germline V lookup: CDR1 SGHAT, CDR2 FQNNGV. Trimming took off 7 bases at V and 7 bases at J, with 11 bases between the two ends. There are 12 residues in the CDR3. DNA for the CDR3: TGTGCCAGCATAGGATGGTGGAATGAGCAGTTCTTC. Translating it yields CASIGWWNEQFF.

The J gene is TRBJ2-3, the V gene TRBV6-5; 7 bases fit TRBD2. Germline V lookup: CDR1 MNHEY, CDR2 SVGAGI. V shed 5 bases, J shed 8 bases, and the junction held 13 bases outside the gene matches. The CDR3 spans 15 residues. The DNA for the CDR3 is TGTGCCAGCAGTGTCCAAGCGGGGTTTAGGAGTACGCAGTATTTT. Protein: CASSVQAGFRSTQYF.

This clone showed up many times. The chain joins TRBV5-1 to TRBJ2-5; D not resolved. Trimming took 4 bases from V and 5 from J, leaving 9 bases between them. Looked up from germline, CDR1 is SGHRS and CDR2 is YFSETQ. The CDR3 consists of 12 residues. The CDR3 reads CASSPTVETQYF. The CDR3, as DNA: TGCGCCAGCAGCCCTACGGTTGAGACCCAGTACTTC.

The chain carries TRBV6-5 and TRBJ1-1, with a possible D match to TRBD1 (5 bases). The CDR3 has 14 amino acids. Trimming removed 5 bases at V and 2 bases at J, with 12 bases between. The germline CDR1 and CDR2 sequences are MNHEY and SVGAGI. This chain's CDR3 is CASSPRGPNTEAFF. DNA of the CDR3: TGTGCCAGCAGTCCTCGGGGCCCCAACACTGAAGCTTTCTTT.

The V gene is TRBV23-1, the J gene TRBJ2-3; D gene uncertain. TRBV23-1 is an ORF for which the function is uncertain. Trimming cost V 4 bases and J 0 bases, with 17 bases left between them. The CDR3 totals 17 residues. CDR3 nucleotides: TGCGCCAGCAGTCCCGCCGCCTTAAGATGGAGCACAGATACGCAGTATTTT. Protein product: CASSPAALRWSTDTQYF.

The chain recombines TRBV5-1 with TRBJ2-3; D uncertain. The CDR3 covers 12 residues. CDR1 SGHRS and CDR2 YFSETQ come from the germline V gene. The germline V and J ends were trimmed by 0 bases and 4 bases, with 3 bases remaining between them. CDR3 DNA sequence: TGCGCCAGCAGCTTGGAGGCAGATACGCAGTATTTT. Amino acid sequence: CASSLEADTQYF.

CDR3 residues: CSVGLPEAFF. DNA for the CDR3: TGCAGCGTTGGACTCCCAGAAGCTTTCTTT. The rearrangement links TRBV29-1 to TRBJ1-1; D is undetermined. Germline CDR1 and CDR2: SQVTM and ANQGSEA. The ends were cut back, 4 bases at V and 8 bases at J, with 8 bases in the middle. This CDR3 has 10 residues.

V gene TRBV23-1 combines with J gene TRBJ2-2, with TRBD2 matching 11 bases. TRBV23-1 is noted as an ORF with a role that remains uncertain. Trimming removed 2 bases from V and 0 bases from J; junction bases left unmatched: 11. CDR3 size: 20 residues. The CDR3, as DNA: TGCGCCAGCAGTCAAGGGCTAGCGGGGGGCCTTAACGCGAACACCGGGGAGCTGTTTTTT. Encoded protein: CASSQGLAGGLNANTGELFF.

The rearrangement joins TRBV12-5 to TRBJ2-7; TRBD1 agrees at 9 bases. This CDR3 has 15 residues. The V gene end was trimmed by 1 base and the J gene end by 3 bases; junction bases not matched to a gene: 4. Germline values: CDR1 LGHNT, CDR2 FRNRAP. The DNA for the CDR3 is TGTGCTAGTGGTTTGGGGACAGGGGTAAACTACGAGCAGTACTTC. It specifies CASGLGTGVNYEQYF.

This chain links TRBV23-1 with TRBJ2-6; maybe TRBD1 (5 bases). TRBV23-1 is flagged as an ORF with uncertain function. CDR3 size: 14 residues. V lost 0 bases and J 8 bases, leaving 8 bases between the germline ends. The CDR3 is CASSQSTVTNVLTF. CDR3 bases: TGCGCCAGCAGTCAATCGACAGTCACCAACGTCCTGACTTTC.

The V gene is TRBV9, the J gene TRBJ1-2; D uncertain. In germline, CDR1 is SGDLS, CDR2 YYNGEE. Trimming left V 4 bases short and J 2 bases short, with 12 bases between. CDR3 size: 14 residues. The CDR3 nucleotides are TGTGCCAGCAGCCCCGCGGGAGGGAACTATGGCTACACCTTC. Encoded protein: CASSPAGGNYGYTF.

The CDR3 sequence is CASSLTAGMNTEAFF. CDR3 nucleotides: TGCGCCAGCAGCTTGACAGCCGGGATGAACACTGAAGCTTTCTTT. The chain combines TRBV5-1 with TRBJ1-1, with no clear D. Trimming took off 1 base at V and 0 bases at J, with 10 bases between the two ends. Germline-derived CDR1 and CDR2 are SGHRS and YFSETQ. The CDR3 totals 15 residues.

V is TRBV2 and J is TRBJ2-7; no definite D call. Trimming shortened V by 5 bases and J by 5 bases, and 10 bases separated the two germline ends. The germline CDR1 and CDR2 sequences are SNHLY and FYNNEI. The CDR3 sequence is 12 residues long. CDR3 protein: CASSPRPNEQYF. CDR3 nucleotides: TGTGCCAGCAGTCCGAGGCCTAACGAGCAGTACTTC. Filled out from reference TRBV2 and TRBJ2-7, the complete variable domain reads EPEVTQTPSHQVTQMGQEVILRCVPISNHLYFYWYRQILGQKVEFLVSFYNNEISEKSEIFDDQFSVERPDGSNFTLKIRSTKLEDSAMYFCASSPRPNEQYFGPGTRLTVT.

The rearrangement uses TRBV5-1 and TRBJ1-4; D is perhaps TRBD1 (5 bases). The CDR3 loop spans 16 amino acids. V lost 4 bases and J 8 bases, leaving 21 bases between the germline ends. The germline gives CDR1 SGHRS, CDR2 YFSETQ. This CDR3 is CASSPGPDRGYEKLFF. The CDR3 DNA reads TGCGCCAGCAGCCCGGGACCGGATAGGGGTTACGAAAAACTGTTTTTT.

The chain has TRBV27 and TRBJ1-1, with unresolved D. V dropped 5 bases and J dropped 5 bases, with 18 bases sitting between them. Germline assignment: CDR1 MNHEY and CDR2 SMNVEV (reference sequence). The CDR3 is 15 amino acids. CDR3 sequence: CASSPGSLVRTEAFF. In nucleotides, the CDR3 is TGTGCCAGCAGTCCAGGAAGCCTGGTTAGGACTGAAGCTTTCTTT.

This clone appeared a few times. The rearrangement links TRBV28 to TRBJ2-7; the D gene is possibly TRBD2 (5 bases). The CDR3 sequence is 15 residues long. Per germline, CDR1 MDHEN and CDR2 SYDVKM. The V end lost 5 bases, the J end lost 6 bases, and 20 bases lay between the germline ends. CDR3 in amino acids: CASSGLRIESGEQYF. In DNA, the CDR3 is TGTGCCAGCAGTGGACTCCGGATAGAGAGTGGCGAGCAGTACTTC.

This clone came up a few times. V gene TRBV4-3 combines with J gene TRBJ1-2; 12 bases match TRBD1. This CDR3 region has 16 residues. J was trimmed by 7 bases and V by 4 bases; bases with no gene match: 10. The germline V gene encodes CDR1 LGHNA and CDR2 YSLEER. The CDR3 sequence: CASSPPPGQGAAGYTF. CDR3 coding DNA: TGCGCCAGCAGCCCTCCGCCGGGACAGGGGGCGGCTGGCTACACCTTC.

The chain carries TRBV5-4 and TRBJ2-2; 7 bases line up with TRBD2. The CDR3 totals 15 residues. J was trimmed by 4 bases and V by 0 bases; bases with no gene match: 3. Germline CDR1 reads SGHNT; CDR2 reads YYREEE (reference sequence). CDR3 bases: TGTGCCAGCAGCTTGGAGTTAGCGGGCACCGGGGAGCTGTTTTTT. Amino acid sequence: CASSLELAGTGELFF. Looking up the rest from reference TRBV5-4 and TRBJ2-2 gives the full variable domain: ETGVTQSPTHLIKTRGQQVTLRCSSQSGHNTVSWYQQALGQGPQFIFQYYREEENGRGNFPPRFSGLQFPNYSSELNVNALELDDSALYLCASSLELAGTGELFFGEGSRLTVL.

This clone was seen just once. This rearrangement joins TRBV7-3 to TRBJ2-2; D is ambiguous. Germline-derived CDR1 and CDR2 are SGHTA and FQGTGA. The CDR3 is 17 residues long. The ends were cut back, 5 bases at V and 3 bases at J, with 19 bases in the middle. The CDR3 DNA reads TGTGCCAGCAGCCTAAAAGGCCCTACAGATTACACCGGGGAGCTGTTTTTT. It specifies CASSLKGPTDYTGELFF.

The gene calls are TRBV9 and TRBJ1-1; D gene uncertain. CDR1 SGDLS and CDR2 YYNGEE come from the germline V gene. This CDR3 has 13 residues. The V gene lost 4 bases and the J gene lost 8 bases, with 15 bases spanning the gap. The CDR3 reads CASSPRMGREAFF. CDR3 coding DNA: TGTGCCAGCAGCCCTCGTATGGGAAGAGAAGCTTTCTTT.

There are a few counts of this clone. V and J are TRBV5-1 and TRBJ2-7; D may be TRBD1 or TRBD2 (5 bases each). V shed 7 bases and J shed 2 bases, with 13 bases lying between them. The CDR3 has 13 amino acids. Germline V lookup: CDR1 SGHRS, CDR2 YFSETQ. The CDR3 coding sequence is TGCGCCAGCCGAGGGACGACAGCCTACGAGCAGTACTTC. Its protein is CASRGTTAYEQYF.

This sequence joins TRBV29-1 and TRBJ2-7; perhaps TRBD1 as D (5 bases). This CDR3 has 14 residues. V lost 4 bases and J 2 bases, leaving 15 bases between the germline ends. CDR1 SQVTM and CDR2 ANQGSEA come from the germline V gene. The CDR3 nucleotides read TGCAGCGTTGTCGGCACAGGCGACCCCTACGAGCAGTACTTC. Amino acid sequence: CSVVGTGDPYEQYF.

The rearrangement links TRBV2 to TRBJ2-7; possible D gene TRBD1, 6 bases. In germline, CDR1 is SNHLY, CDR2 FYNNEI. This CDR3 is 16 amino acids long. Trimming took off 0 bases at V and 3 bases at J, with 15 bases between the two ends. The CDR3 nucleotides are TGTGCCAGCAGTGAAGCACCCGGACAGAGATACTACGAGCAGTACTTC. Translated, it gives CASSEAPGQRYYEQYF.

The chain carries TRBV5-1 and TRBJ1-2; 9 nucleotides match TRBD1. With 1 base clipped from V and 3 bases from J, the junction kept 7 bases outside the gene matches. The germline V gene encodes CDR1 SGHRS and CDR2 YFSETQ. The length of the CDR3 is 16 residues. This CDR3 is CASSLHRTGEDYGYTF. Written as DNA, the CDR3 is TGCGCCAGCAGCTTGCACCGGACAGGGGAAGACTATGGCTACACCTTC. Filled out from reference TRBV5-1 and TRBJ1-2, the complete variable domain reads KAGVTQTPRYLIKTRGQQVTLSCSPISGHRSVSWYQQTPGQGLQFLFEYFSETQRNKGNFPGRFSGRQFSNSRSEMNVSTLELGDSALYLCASSLHRTGEDYGYTFGSGTRLTVV.